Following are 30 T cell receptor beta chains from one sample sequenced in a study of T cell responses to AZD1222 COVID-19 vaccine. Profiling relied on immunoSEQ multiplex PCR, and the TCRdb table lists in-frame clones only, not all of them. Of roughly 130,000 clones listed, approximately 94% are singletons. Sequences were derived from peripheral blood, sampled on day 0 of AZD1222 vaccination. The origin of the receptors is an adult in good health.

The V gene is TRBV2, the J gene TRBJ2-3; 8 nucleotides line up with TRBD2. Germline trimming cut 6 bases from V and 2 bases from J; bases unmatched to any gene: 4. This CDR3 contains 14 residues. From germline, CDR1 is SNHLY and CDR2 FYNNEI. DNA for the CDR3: TGTGCCAGCAGGCGCGGACTAGCCACAGATACGCAGTATTTT. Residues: CASRRGLATDTQYF.

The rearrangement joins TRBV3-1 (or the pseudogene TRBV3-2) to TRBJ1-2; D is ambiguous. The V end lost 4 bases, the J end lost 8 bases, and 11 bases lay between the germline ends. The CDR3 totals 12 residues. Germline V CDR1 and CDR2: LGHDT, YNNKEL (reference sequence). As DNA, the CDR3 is TGTGCCAGCAGCCGAGGACCGACGGGCTACACCTTC. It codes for CASSRGPTGYTF.

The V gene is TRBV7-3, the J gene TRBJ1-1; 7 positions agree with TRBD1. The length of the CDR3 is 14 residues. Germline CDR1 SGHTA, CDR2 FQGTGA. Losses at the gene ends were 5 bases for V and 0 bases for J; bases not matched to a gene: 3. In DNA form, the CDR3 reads TGTGCCAGCAGCCTAGGGACAGTGAACACTGAAGCTTTCTTT. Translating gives CASSLGTVNTEAFF.

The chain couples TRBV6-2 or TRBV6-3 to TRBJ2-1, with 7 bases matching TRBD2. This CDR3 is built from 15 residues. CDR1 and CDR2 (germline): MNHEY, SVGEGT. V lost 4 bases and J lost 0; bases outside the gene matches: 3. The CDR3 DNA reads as TGTGCCAGCAGTTCTCTAGCGGTCTCCTACAATGAGCAGTTCTTC. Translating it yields CASSSLAVSYNEQFF.

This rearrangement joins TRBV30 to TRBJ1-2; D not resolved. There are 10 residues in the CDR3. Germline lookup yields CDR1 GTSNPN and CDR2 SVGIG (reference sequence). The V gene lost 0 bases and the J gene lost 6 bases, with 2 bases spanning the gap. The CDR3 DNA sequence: TGTGCCTGGAGTGTAAATGGCTACACCTTC. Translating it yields CAWSVNGYTF.

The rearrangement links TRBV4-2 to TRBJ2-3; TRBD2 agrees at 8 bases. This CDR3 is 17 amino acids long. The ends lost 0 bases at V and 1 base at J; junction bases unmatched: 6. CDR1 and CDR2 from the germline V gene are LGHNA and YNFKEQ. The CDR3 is CASSQDDAGGGTDTQYF. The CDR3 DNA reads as TGTGCCAGCAGCCAAGATGACGCGGGAGGAGGCACAGATACGCAGTATTTT.

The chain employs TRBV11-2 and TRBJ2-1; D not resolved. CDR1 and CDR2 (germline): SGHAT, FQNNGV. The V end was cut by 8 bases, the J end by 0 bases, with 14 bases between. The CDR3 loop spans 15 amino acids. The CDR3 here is CASHSKRGSYNEQFF. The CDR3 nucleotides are TGTGCCAGCCATTCCAAACGAGGCTCCTACAATGAGCAGTTCTTC. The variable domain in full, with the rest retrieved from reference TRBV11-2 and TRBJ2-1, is EAGVAQSPRYKIIEKRQSVAFWCNPISGHATLYWYQQILGQGPKLLIQFQNNGVVDDSQLPKDRFSAERLKGVDSTLKIQPAKLEDSAVYLCASHSKRGSYNEQFFGPGTRLTVL.

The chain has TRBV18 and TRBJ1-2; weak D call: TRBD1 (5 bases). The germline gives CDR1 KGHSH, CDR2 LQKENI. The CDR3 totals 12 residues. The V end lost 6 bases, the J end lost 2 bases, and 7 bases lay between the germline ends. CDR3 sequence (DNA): TGTGCCAGCTCCGAGGGGAACTATGGCTACACCTTC. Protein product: CASSEGNYGYTF.

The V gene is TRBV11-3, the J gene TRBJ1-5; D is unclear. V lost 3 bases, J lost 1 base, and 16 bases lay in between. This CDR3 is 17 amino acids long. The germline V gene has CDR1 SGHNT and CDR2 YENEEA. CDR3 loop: CASSLAAGCESNQPQHF. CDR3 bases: TGTGCCAGCAGCTTGGCTGCAGGTTGTGAAAGCAATCAGCCCCAGCATTTT.

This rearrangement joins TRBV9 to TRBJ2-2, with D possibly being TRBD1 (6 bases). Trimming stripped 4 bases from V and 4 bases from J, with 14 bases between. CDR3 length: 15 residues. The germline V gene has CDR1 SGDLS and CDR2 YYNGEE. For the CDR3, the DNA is TGTGCCAGCAGCCCTGGGGGCCATCCCACCGGGGAGCTGTTTTTT. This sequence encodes CASSPGGHPTGELFF.

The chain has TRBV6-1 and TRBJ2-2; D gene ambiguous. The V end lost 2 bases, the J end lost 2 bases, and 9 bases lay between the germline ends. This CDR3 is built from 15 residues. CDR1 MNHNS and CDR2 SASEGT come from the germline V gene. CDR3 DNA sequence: TGTGCCAGCAGTGAACCAAGATTAAACACCGGGGAGCTGTTTTTT. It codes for CASSEPRLNTGELFF.

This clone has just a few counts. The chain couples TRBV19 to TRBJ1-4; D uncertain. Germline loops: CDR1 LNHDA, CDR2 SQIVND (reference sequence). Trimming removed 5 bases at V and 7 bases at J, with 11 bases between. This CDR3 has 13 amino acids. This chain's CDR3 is CASSVMTREKLFF. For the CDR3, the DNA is TGTGCCAGTAGTGTAATGACACGTGAAAAACTGTTTTTT. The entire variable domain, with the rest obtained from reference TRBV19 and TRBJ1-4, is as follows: DGGITQSPKYLFRKEGQNVTLSCEQNLNHDAMYWYRQDPGQGLRLIYYSQIVNDFQKGDIAEGYSVSREKKESFPLTVTSAQKNPTAFYLCASSVMTREKLFFGSGTQLSVL.

This CDR3 reads CASRPFSGNTIYF. The CDR3 nucleotides are TGTGCCAGCAGGCCGTTCTCTGGAAACACCATATATTTT. The V gene is TRBV2, the J gene TRBJ1-3; D call uncertain. Trimming removed 6 bases from V and 0 bases from J, with 6 bases in between. The CDR3 runs 13 residues. CDR1 and CDR2 from the germline V gene are SNHLY and FYNNEI.

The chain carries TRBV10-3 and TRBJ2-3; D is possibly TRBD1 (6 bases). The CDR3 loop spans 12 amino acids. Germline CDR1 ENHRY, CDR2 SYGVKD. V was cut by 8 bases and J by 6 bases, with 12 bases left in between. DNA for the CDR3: TGTGCCATCTCGGACAGAGGGGATACGCAGTATTTT. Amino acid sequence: CAISDRGDTQYF.

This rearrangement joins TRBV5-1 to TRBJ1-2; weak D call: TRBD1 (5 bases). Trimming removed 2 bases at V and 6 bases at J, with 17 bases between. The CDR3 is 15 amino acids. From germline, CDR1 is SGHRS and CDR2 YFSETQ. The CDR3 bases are TGCGCCAGCAGCTTAGAGGAACAGGAAGAGAATGGCTACACCTTC. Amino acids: CASSLEEQEENGYTF.

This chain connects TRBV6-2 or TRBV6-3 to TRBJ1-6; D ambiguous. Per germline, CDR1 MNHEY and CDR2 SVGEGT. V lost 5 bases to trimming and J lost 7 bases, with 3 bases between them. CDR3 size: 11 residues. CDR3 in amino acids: CASSRNSPLHF. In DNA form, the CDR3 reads TGTGCCAGCAGTAGGAATTCACCCCTCCACTTT.

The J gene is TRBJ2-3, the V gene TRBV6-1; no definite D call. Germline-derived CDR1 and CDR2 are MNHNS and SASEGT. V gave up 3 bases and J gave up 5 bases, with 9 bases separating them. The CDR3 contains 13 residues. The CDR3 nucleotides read TGTGCCAGCAGTGAGGGCGCACGAGATACGCAGTATTTT. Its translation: CASSEGARDTQYF.

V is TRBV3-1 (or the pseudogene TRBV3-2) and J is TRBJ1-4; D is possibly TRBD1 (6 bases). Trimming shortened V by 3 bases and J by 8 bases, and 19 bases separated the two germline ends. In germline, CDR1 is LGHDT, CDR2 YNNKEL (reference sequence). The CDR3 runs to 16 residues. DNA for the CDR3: TGTGCCAGCAGCCAGACCCCCTACAGGGTAAGGGAAAAACTGTTTTTT. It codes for CASSQTPYRVREKLFF.

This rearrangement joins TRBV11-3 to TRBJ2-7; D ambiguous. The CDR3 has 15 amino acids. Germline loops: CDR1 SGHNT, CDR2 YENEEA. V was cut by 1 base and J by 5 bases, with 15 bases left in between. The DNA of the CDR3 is TGTGCCAGCAGCTTAGGGGCAGGCGTACGCGACGAGCAGTACTTC. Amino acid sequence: CASSLGAGVRDEQYF. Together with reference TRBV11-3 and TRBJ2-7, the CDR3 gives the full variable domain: EAGVVQSPRYKIIEKKQPVAFWCNPISGHNTLYWYLQNLGQGPELLIRYENEEAVDDSQLPKDRFSAERLKGVDSTLKIQPAELGDSAVYLCASSLGAGVRDEQYFGPGTRLTVT.

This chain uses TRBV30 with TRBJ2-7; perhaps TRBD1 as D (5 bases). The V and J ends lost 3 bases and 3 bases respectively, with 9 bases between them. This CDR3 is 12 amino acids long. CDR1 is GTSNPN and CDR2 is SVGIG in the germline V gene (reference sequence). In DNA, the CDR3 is TGTGCCTGGAGCAGGGTTGACTACGAGCAGTACTTC. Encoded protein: CAWSRVDYEQYF. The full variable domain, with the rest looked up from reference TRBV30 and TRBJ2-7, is SQTIHQWPATLVQPVGSPLSLECTVEGTSNPNLYWYRQAAGRGLQLLFYSVGIGQISSEVPQNLSASRPQDRQFILSSKKLLLSDSGFYLCAWSRVDYEQYFGPGTRLTVT.

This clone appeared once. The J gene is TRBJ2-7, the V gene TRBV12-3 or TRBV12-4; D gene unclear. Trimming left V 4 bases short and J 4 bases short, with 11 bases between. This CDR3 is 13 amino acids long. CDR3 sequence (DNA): TGTGCCAGCAGTTCCGTCGGTGGGTACGAGCAGTACTTC. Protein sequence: CASSSVGGYEQYF.

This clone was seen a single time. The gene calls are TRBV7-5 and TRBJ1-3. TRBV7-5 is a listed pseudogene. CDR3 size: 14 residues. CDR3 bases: TGTGCCAGAAGCTGCGTACCCCCTGGAAACACCATATATTTT. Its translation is CARSCVPPGNTIYF.

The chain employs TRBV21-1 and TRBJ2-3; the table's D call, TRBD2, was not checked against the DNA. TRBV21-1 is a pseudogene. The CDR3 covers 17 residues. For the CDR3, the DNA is TGTGCCAGCAGCAAAATGGGAACCGGGATTAGCACAGATACGCAGTATTTT. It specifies CASSKMGTGISTDTQYF.

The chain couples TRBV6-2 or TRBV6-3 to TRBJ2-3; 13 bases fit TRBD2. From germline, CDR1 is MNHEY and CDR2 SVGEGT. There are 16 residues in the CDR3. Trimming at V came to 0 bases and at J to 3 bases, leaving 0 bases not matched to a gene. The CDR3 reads CASSYSGLAGTDTQYF. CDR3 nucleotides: TGTGCCAGCAGTTACTCGGGACTAGCGGGAACAGATACGCAGTATTTT.

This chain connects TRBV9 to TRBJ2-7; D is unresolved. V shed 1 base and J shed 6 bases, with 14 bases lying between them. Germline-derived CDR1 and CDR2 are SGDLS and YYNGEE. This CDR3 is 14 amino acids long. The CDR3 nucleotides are TGTGCCAGCAGCGTATACGCGGACGATGCCGAGCAGTACTTC. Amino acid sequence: CASSVYADDAEQYF.

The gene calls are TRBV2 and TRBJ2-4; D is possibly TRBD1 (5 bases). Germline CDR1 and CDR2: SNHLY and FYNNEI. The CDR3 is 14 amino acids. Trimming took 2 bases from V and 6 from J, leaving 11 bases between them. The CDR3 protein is CASSESREVNIQYF. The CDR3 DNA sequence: TGTGCCAGCAGTGAAAGCAGGGAAGTAAACATTCAGTACTTC.

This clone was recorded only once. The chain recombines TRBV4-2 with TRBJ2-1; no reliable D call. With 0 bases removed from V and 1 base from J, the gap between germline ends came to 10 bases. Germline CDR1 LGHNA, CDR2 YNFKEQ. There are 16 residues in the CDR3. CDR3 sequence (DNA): TGTGCCAGCAGCCAAGATTTGGCGGCTTCCTACAATGAGCAGTTCTTC. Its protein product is CASSQDLAASYNEQFF.

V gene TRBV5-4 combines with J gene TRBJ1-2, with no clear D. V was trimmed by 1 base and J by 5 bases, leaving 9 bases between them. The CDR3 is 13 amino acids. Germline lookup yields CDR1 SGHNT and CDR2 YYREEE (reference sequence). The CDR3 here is CASSLPGQYGYTF. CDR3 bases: TGTGCCAGCAGCTTGCCGGGCCAGTATGGCTACACCTTC.

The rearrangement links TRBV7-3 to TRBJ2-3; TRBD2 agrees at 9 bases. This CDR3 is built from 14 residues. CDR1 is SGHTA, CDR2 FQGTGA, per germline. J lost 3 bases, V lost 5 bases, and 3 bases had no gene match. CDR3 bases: TGTGCCAGCAGCCCAGGACTAGCGACAGATACGCAGTATTTT. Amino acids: CASSPGLATDTQYF.

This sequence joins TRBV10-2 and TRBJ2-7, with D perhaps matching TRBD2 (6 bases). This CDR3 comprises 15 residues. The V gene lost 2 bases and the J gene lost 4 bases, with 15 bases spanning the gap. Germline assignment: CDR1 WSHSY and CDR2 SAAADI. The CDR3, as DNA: TGCGCCAGCAGTGAGGGCGGGACGCTTTTATACGAGCAGTACTTC. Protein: CASSEGGTLLYEQYF.